This T cell receptor beta chain is from a study of CD8+CD57+ T cells in acquired aplastic anemia (dated by TCRdb to the late 2010s). About the study as a whole: DNA extracted from sorted CD4+ and CD8+ cells had a mean of approximately 3 ug, with a range of about 0.2 to 30 ug. Paper-wide results and their limitations: CD8+ Simpson's diversity did not differ significantly between patients and healthy controls (P=0.060). Around 27 CD8+ CDR3 sequences were found to be shared between patients and controls, but these sequences appeared to be highly expressed in patients and within the immunodominant clones of the patients.

TCR beta VDJ combination and CDR3 sequence profiling used genomic DNA as the template. TCR repertoire sequencing was run on an Illumina HiSeq 2000. Concerning the study's data processing: TRBV/TRBJ rearrangement plots, CDR3 size and DJ length profiles, and Simpson's diversity index were used to evaluate the repertoires. The most abundant DNA sequence in the deep sequencing data was defined as the immunodominant clone. CDR3 amino acid sequences were screened for sharing across subjects and compared with published repertoires and the VDJdb database. TCRdb itself trimmed the public reads at Q25 with fastp, ran MiXCR and retained productive beta chains. CDR3 protein duplicates are merged, each entry listing the most common genes and DNA. TCRdb's processing, not the study's, gives the V and J calls here. Recorded for this sample are 250,000 to 350,000 distinct CDR3 sequences; approximately 55% of them occurred a single time. Roughly 8% of the sample is in the top ten clones.

The V and J ends are trimmed by 6 bases and 8 bases, leaving 16 bases between them. The CDR3 runs 13 residues from the cysteine to the phenylalanine. Only the CDR3 DNA stays, 39 bases, in frame from base 1. In this study, sorted CD4+ and CD8+ T cells from the blood of healthy subjects and of severe aplastic anemia patients had their TCR repertoires deep-sequenced. Ficoll-Paque density gradient centrifugation was used to isolate peripheral blood mononuclear cells. Before DNA extraction, CD4+ and CD8+ T cells were sorted with FACS or magnetic beads. In regard to this clonotype: It lacks a known antigen. Base qualities are not recorded, but no much larger clone differs from it by a single base.

The chain was built from TRBV12-3 or TRBV12-4 and TRBJ1-2; possibly the D gene is TRBD1, per 5 matching bases. Sequencing was carried out using sorted CD4+, CD8+, or CD8+CD57+ T cells (not recorded which) from PBMCs. This receptor was obtained from a human donor with severe aplastic anemia or a healthy control (not recorded which). The bases are TGTGCCAGCAGGGGGGGACTCCTGGGGGGCTACACCTTC. The encoded protein is CASRGGLLGGYTF.